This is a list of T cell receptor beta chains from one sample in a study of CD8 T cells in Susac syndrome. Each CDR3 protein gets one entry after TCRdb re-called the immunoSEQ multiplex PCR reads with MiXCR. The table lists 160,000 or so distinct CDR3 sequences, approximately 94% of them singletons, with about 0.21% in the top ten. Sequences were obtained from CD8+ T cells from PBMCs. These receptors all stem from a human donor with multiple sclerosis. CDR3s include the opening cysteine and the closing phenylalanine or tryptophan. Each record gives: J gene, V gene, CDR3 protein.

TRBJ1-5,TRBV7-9,CASSLGGGEPQHF
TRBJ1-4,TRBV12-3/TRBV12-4,CASSSALEATNEKLFF
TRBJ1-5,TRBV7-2,CASSFSSAQPQHF
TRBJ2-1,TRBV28,CASRLGVHNEQFF
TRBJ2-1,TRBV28,CASSLAPLGNGDEQFF
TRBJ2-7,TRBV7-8,CASSRRTGNEQYF
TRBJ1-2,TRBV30,CAWRTLDTNYGYTF
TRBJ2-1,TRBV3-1,CASRDRDSNNEQFF
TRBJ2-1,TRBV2,CASSGGRYNEQFF
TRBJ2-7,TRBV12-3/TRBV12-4,CASSFGRRSYEQYF
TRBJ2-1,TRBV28,CASRPARGAVYNEQFF
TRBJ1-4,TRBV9,CASSLHGTNEKLFF
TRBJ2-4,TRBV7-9,CASSPQTGLHIQYF
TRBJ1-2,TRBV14,CASSSEGFYGYTF
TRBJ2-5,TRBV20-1,CSARAYGSGGRQETQYF
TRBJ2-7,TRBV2,CASSGRGYEQYF
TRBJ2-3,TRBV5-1,CASSFLVADTQYF
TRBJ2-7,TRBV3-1,CASSPRQGWSYEQYF
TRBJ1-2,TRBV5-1,CASSLSGDRENGYTF
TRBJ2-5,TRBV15,CATSRQTNQETQYF
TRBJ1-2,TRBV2,CASSEARWGYTF
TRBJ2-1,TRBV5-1,CASSFQQGAGEQFF
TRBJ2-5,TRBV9,CASKPTGPQETQYF
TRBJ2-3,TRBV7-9,CASSYLAGGRDTQYF